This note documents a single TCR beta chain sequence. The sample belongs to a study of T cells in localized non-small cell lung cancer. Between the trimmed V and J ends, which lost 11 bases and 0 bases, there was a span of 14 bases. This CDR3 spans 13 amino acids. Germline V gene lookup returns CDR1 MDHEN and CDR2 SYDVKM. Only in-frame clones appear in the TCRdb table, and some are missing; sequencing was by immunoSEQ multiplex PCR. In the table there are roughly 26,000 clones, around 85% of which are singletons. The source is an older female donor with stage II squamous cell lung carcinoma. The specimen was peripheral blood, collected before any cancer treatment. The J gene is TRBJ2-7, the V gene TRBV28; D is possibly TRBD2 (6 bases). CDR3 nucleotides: TGTGCCTCTACTTCCGGGAGCTCCTACGAGCAGTACTTC. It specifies CASTSGSSYEQYF.